This T cell receptor beta chain emerged from a study of beta chain features in type 1 diabetes. Expressed TCRB transcripts were sequenced, since all the RNA that had been isolated was reverse transcribed. TCRdb's copy holds only in-frame clones and misses some; the assay was immunoSEQ multiplex PCR. This table holds a few hundred thousand clones, 11% found once. Germline values: CDR1 MDHEN, CDR2 SYDVKM. V was shortened by 2 bases and J by 7 bases, with 12 bases between the two germline ends. CDR3 size: 14 residues. Turning to this clone: Its antigen is as yet unknown.

Study results and limitations: A moderate, significant TCRB CDR3 shortening appeared in type 1 diabetes across four CD4+ subsets. Comparison showed that naive, central memory and Treg TCRB repertoires appeared more similar among patients than among healthy donors. Cells with high TCR expression could be over-represented by cDNA sequencing.

This clonotype was obtained from a man younger than 40 with type 1 diabetes. Material: naive CD4+ T cells from blood. The gene calls are TRBV28 and TRBJ1-5, with D tentatively TRBD1 (5 bases). The CDR3 region has the DNA TGTGCCAGCAGTTTAACGGGTCGGGGGCAGCCCCAGCATTTT. Translated, it gives CASSLTGRGQPQHF.